These 30 T cell receptor beta chains originate from one sample sequenced in a study of preoperative IRX-2 immunotherapy in early breast cancer. Documented treatment: preoperative locoregional IRX-2 cytokine immunotherapy. Sequenced by immunoSEQ multiplex PCR; TCRdb stores in-frame clones only, minus some. Altogether fewer than 70,000 clones are present, roughly 94% being singletons, with the ten largest covering about 1.8%. This material was obtained from a patient treated with IRX-2 immunotherapy. The receptors were sampled from a human donor with breast cancer.

The rearrangement joins TRBV10-3 to TRBJ1-5; possible D gene TRBD1, 5 bases. Germline-derived CDR1 and CDR2 are ENHRY and SYGVKD. This CDR3 contains 14 residues. The V end lost 2 bases, the J end lost 7 bases, and 12 bases lay between the germline ends. This CDR3 is CAISEEGGAQPQHF. DNA of the CDR3: TGTGCCATCAGTGAGGAGGGAGGGGCCCAGCCCCAGCATTTT.

The CDR3 DNA reads TGTGCCAGCAGTTTCGTGGATAGACCGGATACGCAGTATTTT. It translates to CASSFVDRPDTQYF. The chain has TRBV27 and TRBJ2-3, with D unresolved. Germline CDR1 and CDR2: MNHEY and SMNVEV (reference sequence). The CDR3 has 14 residues. Deletions cut 3 bases from V and 6 bases from J, with 13 bases between.

CDR3 loop: CASSLRGGSGELFF. For the CDR3, the DNA is TGTGCCAGCAGTTTGAGGGGGGGCTCCGGGGAGCTGTTTTTT. The chain combines TRBV28 with TRBJ2-2, with D tentatively TRBD2 (7 bases). This CDR3 spans 14 amino acids. Germline V gene sequence: CDR1 MDHEN, CDR2 SYDVKM. The germline V and J ends were trimmed by 3 bases and 6 bases, with 11 bases remaining between them.

The CDR3 DNA is TGCGCCAGCAGCTTGGGGGCGGGGAACACTGAAGCTTTCTTT. Translation gives CASSLGAGNTEAFF. The chain recombines TRBV5-1 with TRBJ1-1; D call uncertain. This CDR3 contains 14 residues. From germline, CDR1 is SGHRS and CDR2 YFSETQ. V lost 0 bases and J 1 base, leaving 7 bases between the germline ends.

The chain recombines TRBV19 with TRBJ1-2; no clear D. The CDR3 loop spans 14 amino acids. CDR1 and CDR2 from the germline V gene are LNHDA and SQIVND (reference sequence). V lost 6 bases and J lost 5, with 16 bases in between. In DNA, the CDR3 is TGTGCCAGTAGCCCGGGGAGGGCTTTTTATGGCTACACCTTC. Its translation: CASSPGRAFYGYTF.

V is TRBV7-3 and J is TRBJ1-1; D remains unclear. Trimming removed 4 bases from V and 0 bases from J, with 6 bases in between. CDR1 is SGHTA and CDR2 is FQGTGA in the germline V gene. This CDR3 has 13 residues. This chain's CDR3 is CASSSHLNTEAFF. DNA of the CDR3: TGTGCCAGCAGCTCCCACTTGAACACTGAAGCTTTCTTT.

J is TRBJ1-5 and V is TRBV11-3; D is unclear. The CDR3 is 16 residues long. Germline CDR1 reads SGHNT; CDR2 reads YENEEA. Trimming removed 8 bases from V and 2 bases from J, with 19 bases in between. In nucleotides, the CDR3 is TGTGCCAGCCGGGAAGGGTTAATTAGGGGCAATCAGCCCCAGCATTTT. Translating gives CASREGLIRGNQPQHF. The full variable domain, its missing parts supplied by reference TRBV11-3 and TRBJ1-5, is EAGVVQSPRYKIIEKKQPVAFWCNPISGHNTLYWYLQNLGQGPELLIRYENEEAVDDSQLPKDRFSAERLKGVDSTLKIQPAELGDSAVYLCASREGLIRGNQPQHFGDGTRLSIL.

In nucleotides, the CDR3 is TGTGCCAGCAGTCTTCAGGGGATTTTCTACGAGCAGTACTTC. Its translation is CASSLQGIFYEQYF. The gene calls are TRBV27 and TRBJ2-7; D is perhaps TRBD1 (6 bases). The CDR3 runs to 14 residues. Deletions cut 5 bases from V and 3 bases from J, with 14 bases between. Germline V lookup: CDR1 MNHEY, CDR2 SMNVEV (reference sequence).

The chain recombines TRBV5-4 with TRBJ2-3; D perhaps matches TRBD2 (6 bases). Trimming removed 2 bases at V and 1 base at J, with 8 bases between. Germline V gene data show CDR1 as SGHNT and CDR2 as YYREEE (reference sequence). CDR3 length: 14 amino acids. The CDR3 region has the DNA TGTGCCAGCAGCTTCTCTAGCGGCACAGATACGCAGTATTTT. Translating gives CASSFSSGTDTQYF.

The rearrangement joins TRBV19 to TRBJ1-5; no clear D gene. The CDR3 runs to 15 residues. Germline values: CDR1 LNHDA, CDR2 SQIVND (reference sequence). V was clipped by 3 bases and J by 6 bases, with 15 bases between them. The CDR3 nucleotides read TGTGCCAGTAGTATCATGGCCGGGATAATTCAGCCCCAGCATTTT. Protein: CASSIMAGIIQPQHF.

The rearrangement uses TRBV6-1 and TRBJ2-7; D unclear. Germline loops: CDR1 MNHNS, CDR2 SASEGT. Trimming pared 8 bases from V and 6 bases from J, leaving 17 bases between. This CDR3 has 13 amino acids. CDR3 residues: CASASPVLVEQYF. The CDR3 DNA reads as TGTGCCAGCGCGTCCCCCGTTCTGGTCGAGCAGTACTTC.

J is TRBJ2-3 and V is TRBV28, with a tentative D call TRBD1 (5 bases). Looked up from germline, CDR1 is MDHEN and CDR2 is SYDVKM. The V gene lost 2 bases and the J gene lost 2 bases, with 11 bases spanning the gap. The CDR3 runs to 15 residues. The CDR3 reads CASSLTAGSTDTQYF. CDR3 DNA: TGTGCCAGCAGTTTAACGGCAGGGTCCACAGATACGCAGTATTTT.

The chain combines TRBV4-2 with TRBJ2-4; tentatively, D is TRBD1 (6 bases). Germline V lookup: CDR1 LGHNA, CDR2 YNFKEQ. The V end was cut by 0 bases, the J end by 6 bases, with 12 bases between. This CDR3 comprises 15 residues. CDR3 amino acids: CASSQEGASGNIQYF. The DNA for the CDR3 is TGTGCCAGCAGCCAAGAGGGGGCGAGCGGAAACATTCAGTACTTC.

V usage is TRBV18 and J usage is TRBJ1-5; D remains unclear. The germline CDR1 and CDR2 sequences are KGHSH and LQKENI. V was shortened by 3 bases and J by 5 bases, with 11 bases between the two germline ends. The CDR3 totals 14 residues. The CDR3 DNA reads as TGTGCCAGCTCACCCGAGGTACGCGATCAGCCCCAGCATTTT. Translation: CASSPEVRDQPQHF.

CDR3 loop: CASTASGSHEQFF. The DNA of the CDR3 is TGTGCCAGCACAGCCTCTGGAAGCCATGAGCAGTTCTTC. The chain links TRBV13 to TRBJ2-1; D gene uncertain. Deletions cut 7 bases from V and 8 bases from J, with 15 bases between. The length of the CDR3 is 13 residues. Germline CDR1 PRHDT, CDR2 FYEKMQ (reference sequence).

The chain joins TRBV20-1 to TRBJ1-1; D gene uncertain. Germline values: CDR1 DFQATT, CDR2 SNEGSKA (reference sequence). Trimming pared 5 bases from V and 8 bases from J, leaving 6 bases between. This CDR3 spans 9 amino acids. The DNA of the CDR3 is TGCAGTGCTGGTGGAGAAGCTTTCTTT. As protein: CSAGGEAFF.

CDR3 region: CASSPGGTYEQYF. The CDR3 DNA reads as TGTGCCAGCAGCCCCGGGGGGACCTACGAGCAGTACTTC. V gene TRBV7-6 combines with J gene TRBJ2-7; 7 nucleotides match TRBD2. CDR3 size: 13 residues. Germline assignment: CDR1 SGHVS and CDR2 FNYEAQ. V shed 5 bases and J 2 bases; nucleotides not matched to a gene: 3.

The chain uses TRBV27 and TRBJ1-6; no reliable D call. This CDR3 is 12 amino acids long. Germline CDR1 MNHEY, CDR2 SMNVEV (reference sequence). The V gene lost 6 bases and the J gene lost 7 bases, with 7 bases spanning the gap. Here the CDR3 DNA reads TGTGCCAGCAGCTCCCCCAATTCACCCCTCCACTTT. Translating it yields CASSSPNSPLHF.

CDR3 region: CASRGWPDSNQPQHF. For the CDR3, the DNA is TGCGCCAGCAGGGGGTGGCCAGATAGCAATCAGCCCCAGCATTTT. The chain carries TRBV5-1 and TRBJ1-5; D remains unclear. V was trimmed by 5 bases and J by 0 bases, leaving 12 bases between them. From germline, CDR1 is SGHRS and CDR2 YFSETQ. CDR3 length: 15 amino acids.

This chain joins TRBV4-2 and TRBJ2-3, with a weak D call TRBD2 (5 bases). The V gene lost 3 bases and the J gene lost 3 bases, with 16 bases spanning the gap. Germline CDR1 is LGHNA and CDR2 is YNFKEQ. This CDR3 contains 16 residues. The CDR3 is CASSQIAAGPTDTQYF. CDR3 DNA sequence: TGTGCCAGCAGCCAGATTGCGGCGGGTCCGACAGATACGCAGTATTTT.

The V call is TRBV28, the J call TRBJ2-7; no reliable D call. The CDR3 runs to 13 residues. CDR1 is MDHEN and CDR2 is SYDVKM in the germline V gene. Deletions cut 7 bases from V and 3 bases from J, with 13 bases between. The CDR3 reads CASTPAHGYEQYF. The CDR3 nucleotides read TGTGCCAGCACCCCCGCCCACGGCTACGAGCAGTACTTC.

This chain uses TRBV5-5 with TRBJ1-5; tentatively, D is TRBD1 (5 bases). Germline V gene lookup returns CDR1 SGHKS and CDR2 YYEKEE (reference sequence). The CDR3 is 15 amino acids. V lost 4 bases and J lost 0, with 11 bases in between. DNA of the CDR3: TGTGCCAGCAGCCCGTCCAGGGTTAGCAATCAGCCCCAGCATTTT. Its translation: CASSPSRVSNQPQHF.

This rearrangement joins TRBV18 to TRBJ1-1; TRBD1 is a possible D gene (5 bases). Germline lookup yields CDR1 KGHSH and CDR2 LQKENI. This CDR3 spans 15 amino acids. Between the trimmed V and J ends, which lost 2 bases and 1 base, there was a span of 11 bases. CDR3 residues: CASSPNGDRNTEAFF. The DNA of the CDR3 is TGTGCCAGCTCACCAAATGGTGACAGGAACACTGAAGCTTTCTTT.

The V gene is TRBV5-1, the J gene TRBJ2-1; 7 nucleotides match TRBD1. Trimming removed 1 base from V and 3 bases from J; junction bases left unmatched: 4. From germline, CDR1 is SGHRS and CDR2 YFSETQ. The CDR3 sequence is 15 residues long. CDR3 coding DNA: TGCGCCAGCAGCTTGTTGCAGGGGGACTACAATGAGCAGTTCTTC. Amino acid sequence: CASSLLQGDYNEQFF.

Only one count was recorded for this clone. The chain links TRBV7-2 to TRBJ2-5; 8 nucleotides line up with TRBD1. The length of the CDR3 is 16 residues. Trimming at V came to 4 bases and at J to 5 bases, leaving 12 bases not matched to a gene. The germline V gene has CDR1 SGHTA and CDR2 FQGNSA. The DNA for the CDR3 is TGTGCCAGCAGCTGGACAGGGCGCACCCGGCGGGAGACCCAGTACTTC. Protein product: CASSWTGRTRRETQYF.

This chain joins TRBV18 and TRBJ2-7; 12 positions match TRBD2. The J segment lost 5 bases and the V segment lost 3 bases, leaving 5 bases of the junction unmatched. CDR3 size: 15 residues. Per germline, CDR1 KGHSH and CDR2 LQKENI. CDR3 loop: CASSPLAGGKNEQYF. The DNA for the CDR3 is TGTGCCAGCTCACCCCTAGCGGGAGGGAAGAACGAGCAGTACTTC.

DNA of the CDR3: TGTGCCAGCAGCCAGTTCCAGGGCGAGCAGTACTTC. Translating gives CASSQFQGEQYF. The J gene is TRBJ2-7, the V gene TRBV14, with a tentative D call TRBD1 (5 bases). Trimming removed 3 bases at V and 6 bases at J, with 9 bases between. CDR1 is SGHDN and CDR2 is FVKESK in the germline V gene. This CDR3 has 12 amino acids.

This chain uses TRBV5-6 with TRBJ1-3; TRBD1 is a possible D gene (6 bases). V dropped 2 bases and J dropped 2 bases, with 11 bases sitting between them. From germline, CDR1 is SGHDT and CDR2 YYEEEE. The CDR3 totals 15 residues. This CDR3 is CASSFQQGPGNTIYF. The CDR3 DNA sequence: TGTGCCAGCAGCTTTCAACAGGGACCTGGAAACACCATATATTTT.

This clone ranks as large. The V call is TRBV15, the J call TRBJ2-2; no firm D call. CDR1 is LNHNV and CDR2 is YYDKDF in the germline V gene (reference sequence). There are 15 residues in the CDR3. Between the trimmed V and J ends, which lost 1 base and 2 bases, there was a span of 8 bases. CDR3 DNA sequence: TGTGCCACCAGCAGAGGGCGTCGAAACACCGGGGAGCTGTTTTTT. It yields the protein CATSRGRRNTGELFF.

The rearrangement uses TRBV5-1 and TRBJ2-3, with 8 bases aligning to TRBD2. V shed 3 bases and J 6 bases; nucleotides not matched to a gene: 9. The V gene's germline CDR1 is SGHRS and CDR2 YFSETQ. The CDR3 has 15 amino acids. The CDR3 region is CASSSGGAVADTQYF. The DNA of the CDR3 is TGCGCCAGCAGCTCCGGGGGGGCCGTGGCGGATACGCAGTATTTT.